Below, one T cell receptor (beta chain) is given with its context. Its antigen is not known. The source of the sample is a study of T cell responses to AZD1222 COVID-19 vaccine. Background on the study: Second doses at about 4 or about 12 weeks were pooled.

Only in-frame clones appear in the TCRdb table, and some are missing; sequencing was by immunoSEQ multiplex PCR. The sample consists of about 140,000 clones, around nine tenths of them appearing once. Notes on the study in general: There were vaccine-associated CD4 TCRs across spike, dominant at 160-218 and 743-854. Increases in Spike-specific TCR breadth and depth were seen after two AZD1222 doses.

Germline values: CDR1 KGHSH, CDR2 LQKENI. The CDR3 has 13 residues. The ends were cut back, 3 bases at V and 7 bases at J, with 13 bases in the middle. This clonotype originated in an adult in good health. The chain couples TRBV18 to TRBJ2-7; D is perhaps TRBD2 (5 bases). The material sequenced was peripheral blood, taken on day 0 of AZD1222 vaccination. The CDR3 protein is CASSPPLGGEQYF. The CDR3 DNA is TGTGCCAGCTCACCCCCACTCGGAGGAGAGCAGTACTTC.